This T cell receptor beta chain was identified during a study of T cell responses to AZD1222 COVID-19 vaccine. Notes on the study in general: Repertoires were sampled only after the peak T cell response. With dominance at 160-218 and 743-854, vaccine-associated CD4 TCRs spanned spike.

The repertoire was sequenced with immunoSEQ multiplex PCR; TCRdb's copy has only in-frame clones and lacks some. This sample has about 130,000 clones; about nine tenths occur once, and the top ten carry about 1.1%. Details on this clone: Its cognate antigen is unknown.

The CDR3 has 13 residues. The V and J ends lost 1 base and 6 bases, in that order; junction bases with no gene match: 1. The germline CDR1 and CDR2 sequences are MNHNS and SASEGT. This material consisted of peripheral blood, taken 28 days after the second AZD1222 dose. The V and J genes are TRBV6-1 and TRBJ2-7, with 9 bases aligning to TRBD2. The source of this sequence is an adult who received the AZD1222 COVID-19 vaccine. CDR3 residues: CASSEGGRAEQYF. The CDR3 DNA reads as TGTGCCAGCAGTGAAGGCGGGAGGGCCGAGCAGTACTTC.